The subject of this entry is one TCR beta chain. Its cognate antigen is unknown. The protocol was immunoSEQ multiplex PCR, while the TCRdb copy is restricted to in-frame clones and leaves out a portion. The sample shows 170,000 or so clones, around 87% of them seen only once. With 1 base removed from V and 3 bases from J, the gap between germline ends came to 16 bases. The germline V gene encodes CDR1 LGHNA and CDR2 YNFKEQ. This CDR3 comprises 17 residues. This sample stems from a study of T cell responses to AZD1222 COVID-19 vaccine. Notes on the study in general: Among the donors, most were white British and more were female, and clonal diversity was possibly underestimated.

This TCR was sampled from an adult in good health. The chain is built from TRBV4-2 and TRBJ2-1; perhaps TRBD2 as D (6 bases). Here the sequenced sample was peripheral blood, taken on day 0 of AZD1222 vaccination. The CDR3 loop reads CASSQVVAVLNYNEQFF. CDR3 in DNA: TGTGCCAGCAGCCAAGTGGTAGCGGTTTTAAACTACAATGAGCAGTTCTTC.